The 5 T cell receptor beta chains in this list originate from one sample, sequenced in a study of monozygotic twins with inflammatory bowel disease. TCRdb reprocessed the 5' RACE reads, with one entry per CDR3 protein and no DNA. The sample has some 160,000 distinct CDR3 sequences; the top ten hold around 7.2%. Sequencing input: blood. These receptors came from a human donor with ulcerative colitis or Crohn's disease, or a healthy co-twin of an affected twin (not recorded which).

The chain links TRBV20-1 to TRBJ1-2; TCRdb's D call of TRBD1 is untestable without DNA. CDR1 and CDR2 (germline): DFQATT, SNEGSKA (reference sequence). The CDR3 runs 15 residues. The CDR3 loop reads CSARDYASGGYGYTF.

The gene calls are TRBV6-2 or TRBV6-3 and TRBJ1-2. This CDR3 is built from 15 residues. Germline CDR1 MNHEY, CDR2 SVGEGT. CDR3 sequence: CASSYPGGRDYGYTF.

The J gene is TRBJ2-5, the V gene TRBV5-1; TCRdb picks TRBD1, but there is no DNA to check that call. The CDR3 is 17 residues long. Germline assignment: CDR1 SGHRS and CDR2 YFSETQ. This chain's CDR3 is CASSLGRGPLPEETQYF.

The chain uses TRBV7-2 and TRBJ1-2. This CDR3 has 15 residues. Germline loops: CDR1 SGHTA, CDR2 FQGNSA. CDR3 amino acids: CASSLGLRLSYGYTF.

The chain carries TRBV5-1 and TRBJ2-1. Germline CDR1 reads SGHRS; CDR2 reads YFSETQ. CDR3 length equals 13 residues. CDR3 residues: CASSLDRYNEQFF.